The 25 T cell receptor beta chains in this list originate from one sample, sequenced in a study of OX40 agonist ivuxolimab in advanced cancers. The protocol was immunoSEQ multiplex PCR, while the TCRdb copy is restricted to in-frame clones and leaves out a portion. The repertoire holds roughly 61,000 clones, approximately 93% seen once, with around 20% in the top ten. The sequencing here drew on CD4+ or CD8+ T cells sorted from blood, taken in a trial of the OX40 agonist ivuxolimab. The receptors here all came from an adult with an advanced solid tumor such as melanoma, head and neck, liver or kidney cancer.

This sequence joins TRBV27 and TRBJ1-2; D might be TRBD1 (6 bases). The CDR3 is 15 residues long. V was trimmed by 3 bases and J by 4 bases, leaving 15 bases between them. CDR1 and CDR2 (germline): MNHEY, SMNVEV (reference sequence). CDR3 coding DNA: TGTGCCAGCAGTTTGGGCCCTCGGGGGGCCTATGGCTACACCTTC. Its protein product is CASSLGPRGAYGYTF.

V gene TRBV15 combines with J gene TRBJ2-4; a possible D gene is TRBD1 (6 bases). Germline-derived CDR1 and CDR2 are LNHNV and YYDKDF (reference sequence). V lost 8 bases, J lost 2 bases, and 28 bases lay in between. The length of the CDR3 is 19 residues. Written as DNA, the CDR3 is TGTGCCACCGAAGGGTCTCGCAGGGGAGTTACGGAGTCCAAAAACATTCAGTACTTC. Translation: CATEGSRRGVTESKNIQYF.

The chain joins TRBV15 to TRBJ1-5; no clear D gene. The length of the CDR3 is 14 residues. The V end was cut by 6 bases, the J end by 1 base, with 10 bases between. Germline-derived CDR1 and CDR2 are LNHNV and YYDKDF (reference sequence). The CDR3, as DNA: TGTGCCACCAGTCATGACACAAGCAATCAGCCCCAGCATTTT. This gives the protein CATSHDTSNQPQHF.

This chain connects TRBV5-1 to TRBJ1-1; tentative D call: TRBD1 (5 bases). The CDR3 runs to 13 residues. Trimming left V 3 bases short and J 4 bases short, with 10 bases between. Germline-derived CDR1 and CDR2 are SGHRS and YFSETQ. The DNA of the CDR3 is TGCGCCAGCAGCTCGACAGAGACCACTGAAGCTTTCTTT. It codes for CASSSTETTEAFF.

The CDR3 region is CASSHPETLYGYTF. The CDR3 DNA follows: TGTGCCAGCAGTCATCCTGAGACTCTCTATGGCTACACCTTC. The gene calls are TRBV2 and TRBJ1-2, with D unclear. CDR1 is SNHLY and CDR2 is FYNNEI in the germline V gene. Trimming pared 5 bases from V and 4 bases from J, leaving 14 bases between. The CDR3 extends over 14 amino acids.

This clone is a singleton in its sample. The chain employs TRBV6-1 and TRBJ1-1, with D uncertain. The germline V gene encodes CDR1 MNHNS and CDR2 SASEGT. Trimming pared 4 bases from V and 0 bases from J, leaving 6 bases between. The CDR3 is 13 residues long. The CDR3 is CASSVQMNTEAFF. The CDR3 DNA sequence: TGTGCCAGCAGTGTACAGATGAACACTGAAGCTTTCTTT.

The chain carries TRBV27 and TRBJ2-7, with a weak D call TRBD1 (6 bases). V gave up 5 bases and J gave up 4 bases, with 9 bases separating them. The CDR3 has 12 amino acids. The V gene's germline CDR1 is MNHEY and CDR2 SMNVEV (reference sequence). Here the CDR3 DNA reads TGTGCCAGCAGTCCAACAGGGTACGAGCAGTACTTC. Translated: CASSPTGYEQYF.

The rearrangement joins TRBV6-4 to TRBJ2-3; TRBD2 matches at 11 bases. This CDR3 is 16 amino acids long. Germline CDR1 MRHNA, CDR2 SNTAGT. The junction had 5 bases not matched to a gene; V was cut back by 4 bases and J by 2 bases. CDR3 bases: TGTGCCAGCAGTGCCCTAGCGGGGGGCCTCACAGATACGCAGTATTTT. It codes for CASSALAGGLTDTQYF.

This CDR3 reads CASSIGGGQETQYF. The CDR3 bases are TGTGCCAGTAGTATAGGGGGGGGGCAAGAGACCCAGTACTTC. The J gene is TRBJ2-5, the V gene TRBV19; 7 bases align to TRBD2. CDR1 is LNHDA and CDR2 is SQIVND in the germline V gene (reference sequence). J gave up 2 bases and V 1 base, and 1 base lay outside the gene matches. CDR3 length equals 14 residues.

The chain uses TRBV7-9 and TRBJ1-6; D remains unclear. V was cut by 1 base and J by 8 bases, with 12 bases left in between. This CDR3 comprises 15 residues. Germline V lookup: CDR1 SEHNR, CDR2 FQNEAQ (reference sequence). CDR3 sequence (DNA): TGTGCCAGCAGCTTAGAGGCAGCCTCGGATTCACCCCTCCACTTT. Amino acid sequence: CASSLEAASDSPLHF.

Here the CDR3 reads CASSTGGLRQGRYNEQFF. Written as DNA, the CDR3 is TGTGCCAGCAGCACCGGGGGACTTAGACAGGGGCGGTACAATGAGCAGTTCTTC. This chain links TRBV11-2 with TRBJ2-1; TRBD1 matches 8 bases. V dropped 5 bases and J dropped 4; count of bases not matched to a gene: 16. This CDR3 contains 18 residues. Germline V gene sequence: CDR1 SGHAT, CDR2 FQNNGV.

The gene calls are TRBV28 and TRBJ2-7; possible D gene TRBD2, 5 bases. From germline, CDR1 is MDHEN and CDR2 SYDVKM. The CDR3 has 14 residues. V was shortened by 6 bases and J by 0 bases, with 12 bases between the two germline ends. CDR3 sequence (DNA): TGTGCCAGCAGGGAACCGGGAAGCTCCTACGAGCAGTACTTC. Amino acids: CASREPGSSYEQYF.

This chain uses TRBV11-2 with TRBJ2-7; 7 nucleotides line up with TRBD1. The CDR3 loop spans 14 amino acids. After removal of 1 base from V and 5 bases from J, the junction contained 5 bases not matched to a gene. Germline CDR1 reads SGHAT; CDR2 reads FQNNGV. This chain's CDR3 is CASSLVTGDHEQYF. The CDR3 DNA reads as TGTGCCAGCAGCTTAGTCACAGGGGACCACGAGCAGTACTTC.

The V and J genes are TRBV7-2 and TRBJ2-3; no reliable D call. V lost 5 bases, J lost 5 bases, and 17 bases lay in between. The length of the CDR3 is 15 residues. Germline loops: CDR1 SGHTA, CDR2 FQGNSA. The CDR3, as DNA: TGTGCCAGCAGCCCCTTGCTGGTAGCCGGAGATACGCAGTATTTT. Amino acids: CASSPLLVAGDTQYF.

The CDR3 DNA is TGTGCCAGTAGTATCGACAGCTACAATGAGCAGTTCTTC. Protein product: CASSIDSYNEQFF. The chain employs TRBV19 and TRBJ2-1; TRBD1 might be the D (5 bases). The CDR3 has 13 amino acids. Germline V CDR1 and CDR2: LNHDA, SQIVND (reference sequence). The V and J ends lost 3 bases and 3 bases respectively, with 6 bases between them.

This chain connects TRBV27 to TRBJ2-3; D call uncertain. Germline lookup yields CDR1 MNHEY and CDR2 SMNVEV (reference sequence). Trimming left V 0 bases short and J 0 bases short, with 4 bases between. The CDR3 has 14 amino acids. CDR3 nucleotides: TGTGCCAGCAGTTTATCTGGGAGCACAGATACGCAGTATTTT. Its protein is CASSLSGSTDTQYF.

The chain is built from TRBV30 and TRBJ2-7, with D possibly being TRBD1 (6 bases). V was clipped by 3 bases and J by 1 base, with 16 bases between them. The CDR3 is 15 residues long. In germline, CDR1 is GTSNPN, CDR2 SVGIG (reference sequence). CDR3 region: CAWSDLRDISYEQYF. The CDR3 DNA sequence: TGTGCCTGGAGCGACCTCCGGGACATTTCCTACGAGCAGTACTTC. The variable domain in full, with the rest retrieved from reference TRBV30 and TRBJ2-7, is SQTIHQWPATLVQPVGSPLSLECTVEGTSNPNLYWYRQAAGRGLQLLFYSVGIGQISSEVPQNLSASRPQDRQFILSSKKLLLSDSGFYLCAWSDLRDISYEQYFGPGTRLTVT.

V is TRBV19 and J is TRBJ1-1, with D hard to call. The length of the CDR3 is 15 residues. V was pared by 2 bases and J by 0 bases, with 10 bases between. Germline CDR1 LNHDA, CDR2 SQIVND (reference sequence). The CDR3 loop is CASSIRPDMNTEAFF. The CDR3 DNA follows: TGTGCCAGTAGTATACGGCCAGACATGAACACTGAAGCTTTCTTT. Combining the CDR3 with reference TRBV19 and TRBJ1-1 gives the whole variable domain DGGITQSPKYLFRKEGQNVTLSCEQNLNHDAMYWYRQDPGQGLRLIYYSQIVNDFQKGDIAEGYSVSREKKESFPLTVTSAQKNPTAFYLCASSIRPDMNTEAFFGQGTRLTVV.

The chain uses TRBV7-2 and TRBJ2-1; possible D gene TRBD2, 5 bases. This CDR3 has 16 residues. Germline CDR1 reads SGHTA; CDR2 reads FQGNSA. V lost 3 bases and J 1 base, leaving 13 bases between the germline ends. The CDR3 spells CASSFSQERSYNEQFF. CDR3 coding DNA: TGTGCCAGCAGCTTTTCCCAGGAGCGGTCCTACAATGAGCAGTTCTTC.

This clone is termed medium-sized. Other DNA variants within this sample encode the same CDR3. The chain carries TRBV28 and TRBJ1-5, with TRBD1 as a possible D gene (6 bases). The CDR3 is 13 amino acids. V was cut by 8 bases and J by 2 bases, with 10 bases left in between. Germline V CDR1 and CDR2: MDHEN, SYDVKM. The CDR3 sequence is CASQYRGNQPQHF. DNA for the CDR3: TGTGCCAGCCAATACAGGGGCAATCAGCCCCAGCATTTT.

This sequence joins TRBV9 and TRBJ2-3, with a weak D call TRBD1 (5 bases). The CDR3 is 15 residues long. Between the trimmed V and J ends, which lost 1 base and 5 bases, there was a span of 14 bases. Germline CDR1 is SGDLS and CDR2 is YYNGEE. CDR3 DNA: TGTGCCAGCAGCGTAACAGGTTTACCGGGAGATACGCAGTATTTT. Translating it yields CASSVTGLPGDTQYF.

This clone was observed a single time. The junction differs from germline at one of its ends, possibly a read error. The chain couples TRBV5-3 to TRBJ1-1; no reliable D call. TRBV5-3 is an open reading frame whose function is uncertain. The CDR3 is 12 residues long. The CDR3 is CASSLKGMVAFF. The CDR3 bases are TGTGCCAGCAGCTTGAAGGGTATGGTAGCTTTCTTT.

This rearrangement joins TRBV7-9 to TRBJ2-5; no firm D call. Germline V lookup: CDR1 SEHNR, CDR2 FQNEAQ (reference sequence). The CDR3 has 11 residues. V dropped 5 bases and J dropped 7 bases, with 8 bases sitting between them. The CDR3 coding sequence is TGTGCCAGCAGCCTCGATGGGACCCAGTACTTC. It yields the protein CASSLDGTQYF.

There are a few counts of this clone. The V and J genes are TRBV27 and TRBJ2-7; no clear D. Trimming cost V 6 bases and J 3 bases, with 12 bases left between them. The CDR3 consists of 13 residues. Germline assignment: CDR1 MNHEY and CDR2 SMNVEV (reference sequence). CDR3 amino acids: CASSQTWSYEQYF. Written as DNA, the CDR3 is TGTGCCAGCAGCCAAACATGGAGCTACGAGCAGTACTTC.

The chain has TRBV13 and TRBJ2-5; TRBD1 matches at 9 bases. The DNA end lines up better with TRBJ2-7; the J call may be wrong. The CDR3 loop spans 15 amino acids. Germline V CDR1 and CDR2: PRHDT, FYEKMQ (reference sequence). The CDR3 loop reads CASSLLGQGKNEQYF. The CDR3 region has the DNA TGTGCCAGCAGCTTATTAGGACAGGGGAAGAACGAGCAGTACTTC.